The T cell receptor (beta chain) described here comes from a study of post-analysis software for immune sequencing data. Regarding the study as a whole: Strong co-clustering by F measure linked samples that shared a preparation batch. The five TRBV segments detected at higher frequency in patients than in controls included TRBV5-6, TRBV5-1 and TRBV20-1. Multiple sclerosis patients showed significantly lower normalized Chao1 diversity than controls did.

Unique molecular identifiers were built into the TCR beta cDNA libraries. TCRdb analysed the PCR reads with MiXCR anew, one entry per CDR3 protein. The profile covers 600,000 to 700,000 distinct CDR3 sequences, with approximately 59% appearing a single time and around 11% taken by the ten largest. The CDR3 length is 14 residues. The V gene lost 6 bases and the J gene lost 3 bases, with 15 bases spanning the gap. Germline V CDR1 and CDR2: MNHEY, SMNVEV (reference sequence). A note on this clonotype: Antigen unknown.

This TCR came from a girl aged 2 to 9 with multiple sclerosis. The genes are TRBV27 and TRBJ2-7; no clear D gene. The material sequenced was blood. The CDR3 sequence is CASRSSQVNYEQYF. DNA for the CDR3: TGTGCCAGCAGGTCGAGTCAGGTAAACTACGAGCAGTACTTC.